This T cell receptor beta chain was profiled in a study of Tregs in tolerant kidney transplant recipients. Study-wide results and limits: Activated donor B cell expansion appeared to reveal the most relevant donor-specific TCRbeta repertoire.

With respect to this clone: Antigen specificity is unknown.

Germline V CDR1 and CDR2: MNHEY, SMNVEV (reference sequence). Between the trimmed V and J ends, which lost 5 bases and 2 bases, there was a span of 15 bases. The CDR3 is 15 residues long. Only in-frame clones appear in the TCRdb table, and some are missing; sequencing was by immunoSEQ multiplex PCR. Of roughly 69,000 clones in the sample, around 98% were seen once. The receptor comes from a human donor who received a combined kidney and bone marrow transplant. Sequencing used Tregs from blood, obtained before the transplant. The gene calls are TRBV27 and TRBJ1-1; TRBD1 is a possible D gene (5 bases). The CDR3: CASSARDSGNTEAFF. DNA of the CDR3: TGTGCCAGCAGTGCTCGGGACTCCGGTAACACTGAAGCTTTCTTT.